These T cell receptor beta chains were read from a single sample in a study of blood T cell repertoires in COVID-19. Produced via immunoSEQ multiplex PCR; TCRdb's table is partial and in-frame only. In the table there are some 200,000 clones, 84% of which are singletons. The sequencing input was peripheral blood. Receptors originate from a human donor in a cohort sampled during active COVID-19. The CDR3 runs from the conserved cysteine through the conserved F or W. The D gene is left open where the match is weak. The listing skips clone size in some rows; elsewhere it reads once, few, many or a size class.

size,J,V,D,DNA,CDR3
NA,TRBJ2-7,TRBV11-2,TRBD2,TGTGCCAGCAGCTTAGAAATCCGGGCTAGCGGCTACGAGCAGTACTTC,CASSLEIRASGYEQYF
once,TRBJ1-5,TRBV5-1,NA,TGCGCCAGCAGCTTGGGGCCCACAGGGCAAGGACAGCCCCAGCATTTT,CASSLGPTGQGQPQHF
NA,TRBJ1-1,TRBV7-9,NA,TGTGCCAGCAGCTTAGCCCTTGGGCTGACCGACACTGAAGCTTTCTTT,CASSLALGLTDTEAFF
NA,TRBJ2-7,TRBV5-1,NA,TGCGCCAGCAGCTCCGACACCTCCTACGAGCAGTACTTC,CASSSDTSYEQYF
NA,TRBJ1-5,TRBV10-3,TRBD1,TGTGCCATCAGTGCCTCGACGGCAGGGGGCTTTCAAGCCCAGCATTTT,CAISASTAGGFQAQHF
NA,TRBJ2-2,TRBV5-1,NA,TGCGCCAGCAGCTTGGAAGCCCAGAACACCGGGGAGCTGTTTTTT,CASSLEAQNTGELFF
once,TRBJ2-7,TRBV2,TRBD2,TGTGCCAGCGGGGAGGGGCTTGGGGAGCAGTACTTC,CASGEGLGEQYF
NA,TRBJ2-2,TRBV5-1,TRBD2,TGCGCCAGCAGCCCGCGGACTAGCGTTAGCGGGGAGCTGTTTTTT,CASSPRTSVSGELFF
NA,TRBJ2-1,TRBV19,TRBD1,TGTGCCAGTAGTATTTTAACAGGGGATCTAACCAATGAGCAGTTCTTC,CASSILTGDLTNEQFF
NA,TRBJ1-5,TRBV28,NA,TGTGCCAGCAGTTTGTTGGGGGGTGTACAGCCCCAGCATTTT,CASSLLGGVQPQHF
NA,TRBJ2-2,TRBV4-1,NA,TGCGCCAGCAGCCACTACGGACAGAACACCGGGGAGCTGTTTTTT,CASSHYGQNTGELFF
NA,TRBJ2-5,TRBV9,TRBD2,TGTGCCAGCAGCCCACCCGGGACTAGCGGGACGCTAGAGACCCAGTACTTC,CASSPPGTSGTLETQYF
few,TRBJ1-6,TRBV6-1,TRBD1,TGTGCCAGCAGTGAAGAGACAGGGTCTTATAATTCACCCCTCCACTTT,CASSEETGSYNSPLHF
many,TRBJ2-7,TRBV3-1/TRBV3-2,NA,TGTGCCAGCAGCCGCGGCAGATACGAGCAGTACTTC,CASSRGRYEQYF
NA,TRBJ2-3,TRBV28,NA,TGTGCCAGCAGTCCCACAGGGCACAGAGATACGCAGTATTTT,CASSPTGHRDTQYF
NA,TRBJ2-7,TRBV28,NA,TGTGCCAGCAGTCCGACGACAGGCAGTAGAAAGCAGTACTTC,CASSPTTGSRKQYF
NA,TRBJ1-6,TRBV27,TRBD1,TGTGCCAGCAGTTTAGTTCCCCCCAGGACAGGGGTCAATTCACCCCTCCACTTT,CASSLVPPRTGVNSPLHF
few,TRBJ2-3,TRBV5-1,NA,TGCGCCAGCAGCTTGGAAGGGCGGCGGGCCGGGGGAGATACGCAGTATTTT,CASSLEGRRAGGDTQYF
NA,TRBJ1-2,TRBV19,TRBD1,TGTGCCACCCGGGGGACAGGCAGTAACTATGGCTACACCTTC,CATRGTGSNYGYTF
NA,TRBJ2-7,TRBV25-1,TRBD2,TGTGCCAGCAGCCCAACTAGCGGGAGGGCCTACGAGCAGTACTTC,CASSPTSGRAYEQYF
NA,TRBJ2-7,TRBV6-6,NA,TGTGCCAGCGCTCTAGGGACATCTTCCTACGAGCAGTACTTC,CASALGTSSYEQYF
NA,TRBJ2-7,TRBV6-2/TRBV6-3,TRBD1,TGTGCCAGCAGTTACGGACAGGGGGGGACCTACGAGCAGTACTTC,CASSYGQGGTYEQYF
NA,TRBJ1-1,TRBV5-5,TRBD1,TGTGCCAGCAGCTACTGGACAGGGGCGAACACTGAAGCTTTCTTT,CASSYWTGANTEAFF
NA,TRBJ1-2,TRBV12-3/TRBV12-4,NA,TGTGCCAGCAGTCCCCGTGGGGGGGATGGCTACACCTTC,CASSPRGGDGYTF
NA,TRBJ1-4,TRBV9,NA,TGTGCCAGCAGCGTAGATAGACAGCTTAATGAAAAACTGTTTTTT,CASSVDRQLNEKLFF
NA,TRBJ2-5,TRBV29-1,TRBD2,TGCAGCGTGCAACGGGCCGCGGGAGGGTTAGAGACCCAGTACTTC,CSVQRAAGGLETQYF
NA,TRBJ1-2,TRBV14,NA,TGTGCCAGCAGCCAAACAGATAACTATGGCTACACCTTC,CASSQTDNYGYTF
NA,TRBJ1-2,TRBV4-1,TRBD1,TGCGCCAGCAGCTCGACAGGGGGGGATGGCTACACCTTC,CASSSTGGDGYTF
NA,TRBJ2-1,TRBV9,NA,TGTGCCAGCAGCGCATCGGGACACAACTCCTACAATGAGCAGTTCTTC,CASSASGHNSYNEQFF
NA,TRBJ2-3,TRBV6-5,NA,TGTGCCAGCAGTTACAAGAGCGGAAACACAGATACGCAGTATTTT,CASSYKSGNTDTQYF
NA,TRBJ1-5,TRBV30,NA,TGTGCCTGGAGTCCAGGGGTTAGCAATCAGCCCCAGCATTTT,CAWSPGVSNQPQHF
NA,TRBJ2-3,TRBV5-1,TRBD2,TGCGCCAGCAGGTTCCGCGGACTAGGGACCACAGATACGCAGTATTTT,CASRFRGLGTTDTQYF
NA,TRBJ2-5,TRBV18,NA,TGTGCCAGCTCACTAGACCAGACGTGTTTGGCGGCGCAAGAGACCCAGTACTTC,CASSLDQTCLAAQETQYF
once,TRBJ2-5,TRBV7-8,TRBD1,TGTGCCAGCAGCTTAGTGGCCGGGGGGACAGGGGGCGTAGAGACCCAGTACTTC,CASSLVAGGTGGVETQYF
NA,TRBJ2-6,TRBV11-2,TRBD1,TGTGCCAGCAGCTTGTGGGGACAGGGGTCTGGGGCCAACGTCCTGACTTTC,CASSLWGQGSGANVLTF
few,TRBJ2-2,TRBV5-1,NA,TGCGCCAGCAGCGCCGGGACTCACACCGGGGAGCTGTTTTTT,CASSAGTHTGELFF
NA,TRBJ1-1,TRBV2,NA,TGTGCCAGCAGTGAAAACTCTGGGAACACTGAAGCTTTCTTT,CASSENSGNTEAFF
NA,TRBJ1-4,TRBV5-1,NA,TGCGCCAGCAGCTTGGGGGGCGGCCTTGAAAAACTGTTTTTT,CASSLGGGLEKLFF
NA,TRBJ1-5,TRBV3-1/TRBV3-2,NA,TGTGCCAGCAGCCAAGGGAGTCAGCCCCAGCATTTT,CASSQGSQPQHF
NA,TRBJ2-5,TRBV6-6,TRBD1,TGTGCCAGCAGTTACGGGGACAGGAGCCAAGAGACCCAGTACTTC,CASSYGDRSQETQYF